This T cell receptor beta chain emerged from a study of blood T cell repertoires in COVID-19. In the study overall: There were acute and convalescent COVID-19 samples, and they came from the United States, Italy and Spain.

Individuals drawn from approximately 22 US areas were roughly 18 to 95 years old. Participants were placed into cohorts based on the clinical history they reported. J was trimmed by 8 bases and V by 6 bases; bases with no gene match: 8. In germline, CDR1 is MNHEY, CDR2 SVGAGI. The CDR3 covers 14 residues. Sequencing used immunoSEQ multiplex PCR; TCRdb keeps in-frame clones, though not all of them. The data hold some 170,000 clones, with roughly 90% observed a single time. This chain joins TRBV6-5 and TRBJ2-1, with TRBD1 matching 9 bases. The TCR was taken from a human donor with acute COVID-19. The donor label of this sample is uncertain. Material for sequencing was PBMCs or T cells enriched from blood (not recorded which). The CDR3, as DNA: TGTGCCAGCAGACCGGGACAGGGAGTCCATGAGCAGTTCTTC. It codes for CASRPGQGVHEQFF.